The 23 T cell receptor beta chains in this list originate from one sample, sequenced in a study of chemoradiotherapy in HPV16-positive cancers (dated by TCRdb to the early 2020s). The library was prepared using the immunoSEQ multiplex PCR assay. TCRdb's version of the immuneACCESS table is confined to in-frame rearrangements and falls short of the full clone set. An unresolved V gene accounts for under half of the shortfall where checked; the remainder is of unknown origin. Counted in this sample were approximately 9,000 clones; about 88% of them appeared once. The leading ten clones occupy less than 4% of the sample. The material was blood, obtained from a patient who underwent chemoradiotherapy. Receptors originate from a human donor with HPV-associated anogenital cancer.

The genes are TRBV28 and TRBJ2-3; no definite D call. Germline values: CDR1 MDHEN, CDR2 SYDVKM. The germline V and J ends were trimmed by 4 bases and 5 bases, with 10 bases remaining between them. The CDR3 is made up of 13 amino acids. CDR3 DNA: TGTGCCAGCAGTTACGAGCTGGAAGATACGCAGTATTTT. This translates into CASSYELEDTQYF. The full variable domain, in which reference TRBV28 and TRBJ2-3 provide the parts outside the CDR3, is DVKVTQSSRYLVKRTGEKVFLECVQDMDHENMFWYRQDPGLGLRLIYFSYDVKMKEKGDIPEGYSVSREKKERFSLILESASTNQTSMYLCASSYELEDTQYFGPGTRLTVL.

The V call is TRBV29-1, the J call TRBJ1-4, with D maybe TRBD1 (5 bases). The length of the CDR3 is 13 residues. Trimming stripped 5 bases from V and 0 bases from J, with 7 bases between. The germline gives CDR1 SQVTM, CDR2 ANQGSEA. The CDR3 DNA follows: TGCAGCGTTCGAGGGGCAACTAATGAAAAACTGTTTTTT. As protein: CSVRGATNEKLFF.

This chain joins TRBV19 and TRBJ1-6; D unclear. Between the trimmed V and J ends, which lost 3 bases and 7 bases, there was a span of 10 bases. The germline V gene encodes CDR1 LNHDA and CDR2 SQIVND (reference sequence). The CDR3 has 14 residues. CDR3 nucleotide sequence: TGTGCCAGTAGTATTCAGGAGGGCAATTCACCCCTCCACTTT. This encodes CASSIQEGNSPLHF. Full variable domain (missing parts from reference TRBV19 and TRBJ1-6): DGGITQSPKYLFRKEGQNVTLSCEQNLNHDAMYWYRQDPGQGLRLIYYSQIVNDFQKGDIAEGYSVSREKKESFPLTVTSAQKNPTAFYLCASSIQEGNSPLHFGNGTRLTVT.

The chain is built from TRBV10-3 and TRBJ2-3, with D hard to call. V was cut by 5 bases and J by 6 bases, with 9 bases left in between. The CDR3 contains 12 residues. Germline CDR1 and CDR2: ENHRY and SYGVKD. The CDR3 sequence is CAISQAPDTQYF. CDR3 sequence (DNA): TGTGCCATCAGTCAGGCCCCCGATACGCAGTATTTT.

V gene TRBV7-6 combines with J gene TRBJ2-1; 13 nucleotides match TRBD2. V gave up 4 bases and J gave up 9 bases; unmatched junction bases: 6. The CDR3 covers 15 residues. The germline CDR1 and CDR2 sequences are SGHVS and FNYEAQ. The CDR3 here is CASSSRGLAGSEQFF. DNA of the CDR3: TGTGCCAGCAGCTCGCGGGGACTAGCGGGGAGTGAGCAGTTCTTC.

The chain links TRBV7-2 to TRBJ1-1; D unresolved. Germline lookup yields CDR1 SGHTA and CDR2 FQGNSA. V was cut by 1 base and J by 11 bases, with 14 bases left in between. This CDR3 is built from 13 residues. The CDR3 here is CASSLGRGVEAFF. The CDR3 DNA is TGTGCCAGCAGCTTAGGACGTGGGGTTGAGGCTTTCTTT.

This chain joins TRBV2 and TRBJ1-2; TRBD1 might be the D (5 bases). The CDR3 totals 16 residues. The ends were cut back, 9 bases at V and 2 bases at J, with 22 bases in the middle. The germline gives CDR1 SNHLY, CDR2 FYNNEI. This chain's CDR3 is CASLTTPRTGNYGYTF. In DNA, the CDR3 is TGTGCCAGTCTAACCACACCTCGAACAGGAAACTATGGCTACACCTTC.

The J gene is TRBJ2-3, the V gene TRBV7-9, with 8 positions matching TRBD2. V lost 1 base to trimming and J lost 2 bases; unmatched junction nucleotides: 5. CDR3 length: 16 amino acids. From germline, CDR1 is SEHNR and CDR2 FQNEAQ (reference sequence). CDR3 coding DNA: TGTGCCAGCAGCTTAGTTAGCGGGGCATCCACAGATACGCAGTATTTT. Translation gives CASSLVSGASTDTQYF. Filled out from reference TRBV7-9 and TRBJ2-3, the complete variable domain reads DTGVSQNPRHKITKRGQNVTFRCDPISEHNRLYWYRQTLGQGPEFLTYFQNEAQLEKSRLLSDRFSAERPKGSFSTLEIQRTEQGDSAMYLCASSLVSGASTDTQYFGPGTRLTVL.

The CDR3 spells CAWSVGPNEQFF. CDR3 nucleotide sequence: TGTGCCTGGAGTGTAGGGCCGAATGAGCAGTTCTTC. The chain carries TRBV30 and TRBJ2-1; D unclear. The V end was cut by 0 bases, the J end by 7 bases, with 7 bases between. Germline V gene sequence: CDR1 GTSNPN, CDR2 SVGIG (reference sequence). The CDR3 has 12 residues.

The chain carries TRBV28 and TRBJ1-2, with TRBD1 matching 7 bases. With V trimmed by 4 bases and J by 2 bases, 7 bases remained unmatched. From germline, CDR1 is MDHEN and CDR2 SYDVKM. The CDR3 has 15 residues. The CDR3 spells CASSSPRGQNYGYTF. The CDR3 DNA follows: TGTGCCAGCAGTTCCCCGAGGGGACAGAACTATGGCTACACCTTC.

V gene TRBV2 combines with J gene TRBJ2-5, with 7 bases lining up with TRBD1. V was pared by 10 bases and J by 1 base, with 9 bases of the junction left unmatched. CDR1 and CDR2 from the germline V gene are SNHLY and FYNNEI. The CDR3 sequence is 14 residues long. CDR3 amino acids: CATLPWDSQETQYF. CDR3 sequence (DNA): TGTGCCACTCTTCCTTGGGACAGCCAAGAGACCCAGTACTTC.

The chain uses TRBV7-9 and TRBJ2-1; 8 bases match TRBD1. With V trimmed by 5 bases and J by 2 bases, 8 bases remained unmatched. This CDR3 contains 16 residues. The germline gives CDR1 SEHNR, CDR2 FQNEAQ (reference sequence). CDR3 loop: CASSSRQGLTYNEQFF. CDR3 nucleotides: TGTGCCAGCAGCAGTCGACAGGGGTTAACCTACAATGAGCAGTTCTTC.

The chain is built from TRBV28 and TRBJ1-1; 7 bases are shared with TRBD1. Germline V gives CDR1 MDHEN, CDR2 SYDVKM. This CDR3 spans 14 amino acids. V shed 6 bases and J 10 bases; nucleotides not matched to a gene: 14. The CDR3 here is CASSLTRQGMVAFF. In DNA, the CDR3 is TGTGCCAGCAGCCTGACACGACAGGGCATGGTAGCTTTCTTT.

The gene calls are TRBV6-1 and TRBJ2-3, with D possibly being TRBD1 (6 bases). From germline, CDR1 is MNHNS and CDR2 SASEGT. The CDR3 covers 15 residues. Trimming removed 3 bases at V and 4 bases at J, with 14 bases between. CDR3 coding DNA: TGTGCCAGCAGTGATGGGGGCCAGGGTCCAGATACGCAGTATTTT. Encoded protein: CASSDGGQGPDTQYF.

The CDR3 loop is CASRVTTNTGELFF. As DNA, the CDR3 is TGTGCCAGTAGGGTGACTACAAACACCGGGGAGCTGTTTTTT. V gene TRBV19 combines with J gene TRBJ2-2; weak D call: TRBD2 (5 bases). The V gene's germline CDR1 is LNHDA and CDR2 SQIVND (reference sequence). This CDR3 has 14 amino acids. Between the trimmed V and J ends, which lost 6 bases and 2 bases, there was a span of 10 bases.

The CDR3 DNA reads as TGCGCCAGCAGCCAAGTTGCGGGAGTCTCCACAGATACGCAGTATTTT. Translated, it gives CASSQVAGVSTDTQYF. V usage is TRBV4-1 and J usage is TRBJ2-3; TRBD2 matches 7 bases. The V gene end was trimmed by 1 base and the J gene end by 2 bases; junction bases not matched to a gene: 6. The length of the CDR3 is 16 residues. Germline V lookup: CDR1 MGHRA, CDR2 YSYEKL.

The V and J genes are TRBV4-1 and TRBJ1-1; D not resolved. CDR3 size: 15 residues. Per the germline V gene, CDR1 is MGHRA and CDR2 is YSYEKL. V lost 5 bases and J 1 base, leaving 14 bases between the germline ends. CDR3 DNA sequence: TGCGCCAGCAGCTCCTCTGGACTTGCGAACACTGAAGCTTTCTTT. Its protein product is CASSSSGLANTEAFF.

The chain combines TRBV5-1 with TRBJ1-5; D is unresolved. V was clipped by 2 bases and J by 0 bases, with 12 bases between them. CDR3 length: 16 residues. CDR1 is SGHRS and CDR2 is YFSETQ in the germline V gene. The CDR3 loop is CASSLEGTHSNQPQHF. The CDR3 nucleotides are TGCGCCAGCAGCTTAGAGGGTACTCATAGCAATCAGCCCCAGCATTTT.

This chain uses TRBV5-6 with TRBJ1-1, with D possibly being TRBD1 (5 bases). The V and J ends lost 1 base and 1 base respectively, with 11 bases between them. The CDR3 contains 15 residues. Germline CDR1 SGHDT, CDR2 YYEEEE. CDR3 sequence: CASSLLVQGNTEAFF. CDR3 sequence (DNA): TGTGCCAGCAGCTTGTTAGTGCAGGGGAACACTGAAGCTTTCTTT.

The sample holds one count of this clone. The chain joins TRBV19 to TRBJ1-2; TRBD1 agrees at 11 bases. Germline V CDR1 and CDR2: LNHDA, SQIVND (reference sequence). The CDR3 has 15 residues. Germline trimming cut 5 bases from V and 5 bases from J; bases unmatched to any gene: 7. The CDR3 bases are TGTGCCAGTAGTGTTGCCGGGACAGGGGGGTATGGCTACACCTTC. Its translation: CASSVAGTGGYGYTF.

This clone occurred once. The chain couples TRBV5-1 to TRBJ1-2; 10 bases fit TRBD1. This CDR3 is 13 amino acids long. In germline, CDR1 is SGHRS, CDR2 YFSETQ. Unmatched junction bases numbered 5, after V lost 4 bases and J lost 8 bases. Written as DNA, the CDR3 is TGCGCCAGCAGCCCCGGGACAGGGGAAGGCTACACCTTC. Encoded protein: CASSPGTGEGYTF.

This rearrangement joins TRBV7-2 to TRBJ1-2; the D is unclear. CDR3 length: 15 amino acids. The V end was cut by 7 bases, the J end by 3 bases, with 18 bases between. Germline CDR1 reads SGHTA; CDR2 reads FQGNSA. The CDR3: CASTKEVRADYGYTF. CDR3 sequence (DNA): TGTGCCAGCACCAAAGAGGTCCGGGCGGACTATGGCTACACCTTC.

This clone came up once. This chain's CDR3 is CASSPLTSGRTISYEQYF. CDR3 nucleotide sequence: TGTGCCAGCTCACCTCTGACTAGCGGGAGGACTATCTCCTACGAGCAGTACTTC. The rearrangement joins TRBV18 to TRBJ2-7; 13 nucleotides line up with TRBD2. This CDR3 has 18 residues. CDR1 and CDR2 (germline): KGHSH, LQKENI. Losses at the gene ends were 3 bases for V and 0 bases for J; bases not matched to a gene: 8.